The 27 T cell receptor beta chains below all came from one sample that was sequenced in a study of Graves' ophthalmopathy and Graves' hyperthyroidism. Amplification of the TCR beta CDR3 regions used RNA transcripts (as template). First-round RT-PCR relied on HTBI primers, and a second-round multiplex PCR came next. TCRdb redid the calling of the multiplex PCR reads with MiXCR, one entry per CDR3 protein. This table holds about 620,000 distinct CDR3 sequences, approximately 21% found once. What was sequenced was peripheral blood. The receptors were gathered from a woman in her late teens or twenties with stable Graves' hyperthyroidism. Some clones in this sample may be carry-over from other donors' samples.

This clonotype came up many times. The chain combines TRBV6-5 with TRBJ1-1; D call uncertain. CDR1 and CDR2 (germline): MNHEY, SVGAGI. V lost 2 bases and J 11 bases, leaving 12 bases between the germline ends. This CDR3 region has 12 residues. CDR3 region: CASSYHKEHAFF. The CDR3 coding sequence is TGTGCCAGCAGTTACCATAAGGAGCACGCTTTCTTT.

The chain combines TRBV27 with TRBJ1-1; D is uncertain. The CDR3 totals 13 residues. Germline V gene sequence: CDR1 MNHEY, CDR2 SMNVEV (reference sequence). Deletions cut 5 bases from V and 10 bases from J, with 17 bases between. The CDR3: CASSRSGPAGAFF. The CDR3 DNA sequence: TGTGCCAGCAGTCGTTCAGGACCCGCGGGAGCTTTCTTT.

The rearrangement uses TRBV7-3 and TRBJ1-5, with 9 nucleotides matching TRBD1. CDR1 is SGHTA and CDR2 is FQGTGA in the germline V gene. V gave up 4 bases and J gave up 3 bases; unmatched junction bases: 13. CDR3 length equals 18 residues. In DNA form, the CDR3 reads TGTGCCAGCAGCTCCGGGACAGGGCACCTCGCCCCCAATCAGCCCCAGCATTTT. Translating it yields CASSSGTGHLAPNQPQHF.

In this sample, this clonotype turned up many times. This chain joins TRBV12-3 or TRBV12-4 and TRBJ2-3, with D tentatively TRBD2 (6 bases). There are 15 residues in the CDR3. Trimming shortened V by 5 bases and J by 2 bases, and 14 bases separated the two germline ends. This CDR3 is CASSVQTRPTDTQYF. For the CDR3, the DNA is TGTGCCAGCAGTGTCCAGACTAGACCCACAGATACGCAGTATTTT.

The gene calls are TRBV12-3 or TRBV12-4 and TRBJ1-3; D ambiguous. This CDR3 has 15 residues. With 5 bases removed from V and 0 bases from J, the gap between germline ends came to 11 bases. The CDR3 spells CASSPIYFSGNTIYF. In DNA form, the CDR3 reads TGTGCCAGCAGTCCCATCTACTTCTCTGGAAACACCATATATTTT.

This clonotype appeared many times. J is TRBJ1-3 and V is TRBV2; tentative D call: TRBD1 (5 bases). The V end was cut by 6 bases, the J end by 0 bases, with 15 bases between. The germline CDR1 and CDR2 sequences are SNHLY and FYNNEI. CDR3 length: 16 amino acids. CDR3 DNA: TGTGCCAGCAGGGGGATAGGGGTTCCCTCTGGAAACACCATATATTTT. Residues: CASRGIGVPSGNTIYF.

This clonotype appeared many times. The rearrangement joins TRBV6-1 to TRBJ2-5, with D perhaps matching TRBD1 or TRBD2 (5 bases each). The germline V and J ends were trimmed by 9 bases and 1 base, with 21 bases remaining between them. The germline V gene has CDR1 MNHNS and CDR2 SASEGT. The CDR3 consists of 16 residues. The DNA of the CDR3 is TGTGCCAGGGGGACCCTTGGAGGACCTTTCCAAGAGACCCAGTACTTC. Its protein product is CARGTLGGPFQETQYF.

This clonotype was seen at least ten times. The J gene is TRBJ1-2, the V gene TRBV6-1; 8 positions agree with TRBD1. Germline CDR1 and CDR2: MNHNS and SASEGT. The V segment lost 6 bases and the J segment 5 bases; nucleotides outside the gene matches: 5. The length of the CDR3 is 13 residues. The CDR3 nucleotides are TGTGCCAGCAGCAAGGACAGGGAGTATGGCTACACCTTC. Amino acids: CASSKDREYGYTF.

This clonotype has at least ten counts. The CDR3 here is CASTPGLGQPQHF. DNA of the CDR3: TGTGCCAGCACCCCGGGGCTCGGACAGCCCCAGCATTTT. The rearrangement joins TRBV12-3 or TRBV12-4 to TRBJ1-5; D possibly corresponds to TRBD1 (5 bases). V shed 7 bases and J shed 7 bases, with 14 bases lying between them. The length of the CDR3 is 13 residues.

In its sample, this clonotype was seen a few times. The rearrangement joins TRBV2 to TRBJ2-5; TRBD1 is a possible D gene (5 bases). Deletions cut 5 bases from V and 4 bases from J, with 11 bases between. This CDR3 spans 13 amino acids. Germline loops: CDR1 SNHLY, CDR2 FYNNEI. The CDR3 bases are TGTGCCAGCAGTACCCTAGGGGTAGAGACCCAGTACTTC. It encodes CASSTLGVETQYF.

The table lists this clonotype with many counts. The gene calls are TRBV5-1 and TRBJ2-7, with TRBD1 as a possible D gene (6 bases). Germline CDR1 and CDR2: SGHRS and YFSETQ. V lost 6 bases and J 2 bases, leaving 15 bases between the germline ends. The CDR3 has 14 residues. CDR3 sequence: CASIPTGQPYEQYF. CDR3 sequence (DNA): TGCGCCAGCATCCCAACAGGGCAGCCCTACGAGCAGTACTTC.

This chain joins TRBV11-1 and TRBJ2-5; the match to TRBD1 covers 7 bases. After removal of 4 bases from V and 5 bases from J, the junction contained 4 bases not matched to a gene. CDR3 length: 13 amino acids. Looked up from germline, CDR1 is SGHAT and CDR2 is FQDESV (reference sequence). Here the CDR3 DNA reads TGTGCCAGCAGCTCACAGGGGTATGAGACCCAGTACTTC. Residues: CASSSQGYETQYF.

This clonotype was found a few times. The gene calls are TRBV20-1 and TRBJ2-7; D is perhaps TRBD2 (6 bases). Trimming pared 0 bases from V and 0 bases from J, leaving 15 bases between. Germline V gene data show CDR1 as DFQATT and CDR2 as SNEGSKA (reference sequence). The CDR3 runs 16 residues. The CDR3 sequence: CSARDHGAGASYEQYF. The CDR3 DNA follows: TGCAGTGCTAGAGATCACGGAGCGGGCGCCTCCTACGAGCAGTACTTC.

The chain is built from TRBV28 and TRBJ1-5; possible D gene TRBD1, 5 bases. CDR1 and CDR2 (germline): MDHEN, SYDVKM. The length of the CDR3 is 14 residues. Deletions cut 7 bases from V and 6 bases from J, with 16 bases between. The CDR3 protein is CASTLWDGSQPQHF. CDR3 DNA sequence: TGTGCCAGCACCCTCTGGGACGGGAGTCAGCCCCAGCATTTT.

On this clonotype itself: The conserved phenylalanine or tryptophan normally closing the CDR3 is absent here, so this likely arose from a read error. The chain links TRBV6-5 to TRBJ2-2; 9 bases are shared with TRBD2. The CDR3 totals 16 residues. CDR1 and CDR2 from the germline V gene are MNHEY and SVGAGI. The trim removed 0 bases at V and 5 bases at J, leaving 4 bases unmatched. CDR3 residues: CASSYSYTSGTGELFL. As DNA, the CDR3 is TGTGCCAGCAGTTACTCGTACACTAGCGGGACCGGGGAGCTGTTTCTT.

This clonotype occurred many times. V is TRBV20-1 and J is TRBJ2-7; 11 nucleotides agree with TRBD1. Germline CDR1 reads DFQATT; CDR2 reads SNEGSKA (reference sequence). The CDR3 has 13 amino acids. Here the CDR3 DNA reads TGCACCGCTCGGGGGACAGGGGGCTACGAGCAGTACTTC. Translation gives CTARGTGGYEQYF.

The sample holds many counts of this clonotype. V gene TRBV11-1 combines with J gene TRBJ2-7, with D unclear. The germline V gene has CDR1 SGHAT and CDR2 FQDESV (reference sequence). The CDR3 is 12 amino acids. Trimming removed 1 base from V and 6 bases from J, with 7 bases in between. The CDR3 loop is CASSLDSSEQYF. CDR3 coding DNA: TGTGCCAGCAGCTTAGACAGCTCCGAGCAGTACTTC.

This clonotype showed up just a few times. Sequence at one end of the junction differs from germline and may be a read error. The chain is built from TRBV18 and TRBJ2-5, with D tentatively TRBD1 (5 bases). Germline V gives CDR1 KGHSH, CDR2 LQKENI. The CDR3 totals 13 residues. CDR3 amino acids: CTSSPGAQETQYF. As DNA, the CDR3 is TGTACCAGCTCACCTGGGGCCCAAGAGACCCAGTACTTC.

This clonotype was seen more than once but under ten times. The chain combines TRBV29-1 with TRBJ2-2; D gene ambiguous. The germline V gene has CDR1 SQVTM and CDR2 ANQGSEA. V was shortened by 4 bases and J by 5 bases, with 8 bases between the two germline ends. The CDR3 loop spans 12 amino acids. The CDR3 loop is CSVVVGTGELFF. CDR3 nucleotide sequence: TGCAGCGTTGTAGTGGGGACCGGGGAGCTGTTTTTT.

This clonotype appeared a few times. The J gene is TRBJ1-2, the V gene TRBV2, with a tentative D call TRBD1 (5 bases). CDR3 size: 12 residues. V was shortened by 8 bases and J by 7 bases, with 14 bases between the two germline ends. Germline values: CDR1 SNHLY, CDR2 FYNNEI. The CDR3 bases are TGTGCCAGCGCCCCCGGGGCGAGTGGCTACACCTTC. The encoded protein is CASAPGASGYTF.

This clonotype was detected a few times. This chain links TRBV28 with TRBJ1-2, with D possibly matching TRBD1 (6 bases). Germline CDR1 MDHEN, CDR2 SYDVKM. V was pared by 5 bases and J by 2 bases, with 15 bases between. CDR3 length equals 15 residues. The CDR3 region has the DNA TGTGCCAGCAGTACTTGGCTTCAGGGGAACTATGGCTACACCTTC. This sequence encodes CASSTWLQGNYGYTF.

This clonotype was recorded a few times. The chain joins TRBV9 to TRBJ2-7; D not resolved. The CDR3 is made up of 14 amino acids. Germline V CDR1 and CDR2: SGDLS, YYNGEE. V was pared by 3 bases and J by 0 bases, with 10 bases between. For the CDR3, the DNA is TGTGCCAGCAGCGCCCCGGGCTTCTCCTACGAGCAGTACTTC. Its protein product is CASSAPGFSYEQYF.

V is TRBV20-1 and J is TRBJ2-7; 13 bases are shared with TRBD2. The CDR3 has 14 residues. In germline, CDR1 is DFQATT, CDR2 SNEGSKA (reference sequence). V was clipped by 5 bases and J by 9 bases; unmatched bases: 10. In DNA form, the CDR3 reads TGCAGTGCTCGGACTAGCGGGAGTGTTTGGTGGCAGTACTTC. Protein sequence: CSARTSGSVWWQYF.

Ten or more counts support this clonotype. CDR3 protein: CASSSPTVANYGYTF. CDR3 nucleotide sequence: TGTGCCAGCAGTTCTCCCACTGTTGCTAACTATGGCTACACCTTC. The gene calls are TRBV28 and TRBJ1-2; unclear D gene. The V end lost 4 bases, the J end lost 0 bases, and 12 bases lay between the germline ends. Germline V gene lookup returns CDR1 MDHEN and CDR2 SYDVKM. CDR3 length equals 15 residues.

The CDR3 DNA sequence: TGCGCCAGCAGCCAACCTTATAATAGCAATCAGCCCCAGCATTTT. Its protein is CASSQPYNSNQPQHF. The chain is built from TRBV4-1 and TRBJ1-5; no clear D. The V end was cut by 2 bases, the J end by 0 bases, with 8 bases between. The CDR3 length is 15 residues. The germline CDR1 and CDR2 sequences are MGHRA and YSYEKL.

This clonotype was counted many times. This sequence joins TRBV2 and TRBJ2-7, with 11 bases matching TRBD2. V shed 6 bases, J shed 5 bases, and the junction held 6 bases outside the gene matches. Germline loops: CDR1 SNHLY, CDR2 FYNNEI. The CDR3 is made up of 14 amino acids. The CDR3 spells CASRLAGAQHEQYF. For the CDR3, the DNA is TGTGCCAGCAGACTAGCGGGGGCCCAACACGAGCAGTACTTC.

This chain links TRBV10-3 with TRBJ1-6; no clear D. Germline V gene sequence: CDR1 ENHRY, CDR2 SYGVKD. The CDR3 is made up of 13 amino acids. Trimming stripped 6 bases from V and 5 bases from J, with 8 bases between. The CDR3 DNA reads TGTGCCATCAGGGGGTCGGATAATTCACCCCTCCACTTT. Its translation: CAIRGSDNSPLHF.